This record covers a single T cell receptor (beta chain). V dropped 6 bases and J dropped 6 bases, with 17 bases sitting between them. This CDR3 is built from 15 residues. Per germline, CDR1 MNHNY and CDR2 SVGAGI (reference sequence). Per the authors' pipeline: Quantification of nucleated cells was approximated via reference gene primer amplification. Measured with immunoSEQ multiplex PCR; TCRdb has only the in-frame clones, and not every one. From that table come the V and J calls and clone size; the DNA was used to work out D and trimming. The sample consists of 200,000 to 300,000 clones, 70% to 90% of them appearing once. These data come from a study of blood T cell repertoires in COVID-19. For the study at large: Some COVID-19 samples were acute and others convalescent; all came from the United States, Italy and Spain. From T cells, B-cell-depleted T cells, or PBMCs came the material, which was cDNA or gDNA.

The chain recombines TRBV6-6 with TRBJ1-4; D perhaps matches TRBD1 (6 bases). This clonotype was obtained from a man aged 80 or over with acute or convalescent COVID-19. The sample comprised peripheral blood. The CDR3 DNA is TGTGCCAGCAGATTCGCGAGGGAGGGGGATGAAAAACTGTTTTTT. It yields the protein CASRFAREGDEKLFF.